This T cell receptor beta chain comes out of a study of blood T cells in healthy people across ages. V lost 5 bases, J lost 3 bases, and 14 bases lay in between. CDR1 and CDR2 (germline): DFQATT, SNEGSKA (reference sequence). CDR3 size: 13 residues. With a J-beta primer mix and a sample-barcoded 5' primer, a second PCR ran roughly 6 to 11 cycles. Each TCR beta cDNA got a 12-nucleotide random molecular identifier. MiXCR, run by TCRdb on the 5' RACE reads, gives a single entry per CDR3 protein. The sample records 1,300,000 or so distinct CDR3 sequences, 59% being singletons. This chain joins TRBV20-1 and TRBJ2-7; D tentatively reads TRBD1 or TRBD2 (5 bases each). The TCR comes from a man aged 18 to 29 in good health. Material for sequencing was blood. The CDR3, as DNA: TGCAGTGCTGGGGGACCGACAAACTACGAGCAGTACTTC. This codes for CSAGGPTNYEQYF.